The next 12 T cell receptor beta chains were all read from a single sample in a study of radiation and T cells in renal cell carcinoma. Time point here: baseline pretreatment blood. As to treatment: 15 Gy SBRT to primary tumor, nephrectomy 4 weeks later. Clones were read by immunoSEQ multiplex PCR, and TCRdb kept only the in-frame ones, dropping some. The sample records about 140,000 clones, approximately 87% being singletons. Material: blood, obtained from a patient whose treatment included radiotherapy and nephrectomy. Receptors originate from a woman aged 45 to 65 with renal cell carcinoma.

This clone was counted between two and nine times. V and J are TRBV5-5 and TRBJ1-1; D may be TRBD1 (6 bases). Germline CDR1 and CDR2: SGHKS and YYEKEE (reference sequence). This CDR3 comprises 14 residues. Trimming took 4 bases from V and 0 from J, leaving 10 bases between them. The CDR3 here is CASSRGQMNTEAFF. The CDR3 DNA follows: TGTGCCAGCAGCCGAGGACAGATGAACACTGAAGCTTTCTTT.

The chain is built from TRBV10-3 and TRBJ2-2; D is perhaps TRBD2 (5 bases). The CDR3 covers 14 residues. CDR1 is ENHRY and CDR2 is SYGVKD in the germline V gene. Trimming cost V 6 bases and J 4 bases, with 12 bases left between them. The CDR3 DNA sequence: TGTGCCATCAGAAATCGCGGAGGCACCGGGGAGCTGTTTTTT. Protein: CAIRNRGGTGELFF.

The chain joins TRBV27 to TRBJ1-2; possibly TRBD1 for D (5 bases). V lost 3 bases and J lost 8, with 19 bases in between. The germline CDR1 and CDR2 sequences are MNHEY and SMNVEV (reference sequence). The CDR3 spans 15 residues. The DNA for the CDR3 is TGTGCCAGCAGTTTGATGTGGGGCGATGGCAACGGCTACACCTTC. Its translation is CASSLMWGDGNGYTF.

The rearrangement links TRBV11-2 to TRBJ1-3; tentative D call: TRBD1 (6 bases). The CDR3 has 16 residues. The V gene's germline CDR1 is SGHAT and CDR2 FQNNGV. V shed 5 bases and J shed 0 bases, with 14 bases lying between them. CDR3 DNA: TGTGCCAGCAGCACCCTACGGGGGCGCTCTGGAAACACCATATATTTT. Translating gives CASSTLRGRSGNTIYF.

J is TRBJ2-1 and V is TRBV28; no clear D gene. The germline gives CDR1 MDHEN, CDR2 SYDVKM. This CDR3 has 11 amino acids. V shed 7 bases and J shed 9 bases, with 10 bases lying between them. Written as DNA, the CDR3 is TGTGCCAGCAACGGCAACGGTGAGCAGTTCTTC. Its protein is CASNGNGEQFF.

This chain connects TRBV6-4 to TRBJ1-2, with D tentatively TRBD1 (5 bases). Germline-derived CDR1 and CDR2 are MRHNA and SNTAGT. The V end was cut by 6 bases, the J end by 8 bases, with 19 bases between. This CDR3 has 14 residues. DNA for the CDR3: TGTGCCAGCAGCCCAGGGCACCTGGCGGGGGGCTACACCTTC. Translated, it gives CASSPGHLAGGYTF.

This rearrangement joins TRBV10-1 to TRBJ2-2; D gene unclear. V was trimmed by 8 bases and J by 4 bases, leaving 11 bases between them. The germline V gene encodes CDR1 WNHNN and CDR2 SYGVQD (reference sequence). This CDR3 spans 13 amino acids. In DNA form, the CDR3 reads TGCGCCAGCGGCCCTACCCGCACCGGGGAGCTGTTTTTT. Translating gives CASGPTRTGELFF.

The chain uses TRBV5-1 and TRBJ2-7; D gene ambiguous. The germline V gene has CDR1 SGHRS and CDR2 YFSETQ. V was pared by 1 base and J by 1 base, with 9 bases between. The CDR3 has 14 amino acids. As DNA, the CDR3 is TGCGCCAGCAGCTTGCTCAGTACTTCCTACGAGCAGTACTTC. It encodes CASSLLSTSYEQYF.

V and J are TRBV5-4 and TRBJ2-7, with D possibly called TRBD1 or TRBD2 (5 bases each). CDR3 length: 15 residues. CDR1 SGHNT and CDR2 YYREEE come from the germline V gene (reference sequence). Trimming cost V 3 bases and J 2 bases, with 15 bases left between them. This CDR3 is CASSSGTVQPYEQYF. CDR3 in DNA: TGTGCCAGCAGCTCAGGGACGGTTCAACCCTACGAGCAGTACTTC.

A single count supports this clone. CDR3 nucleotides: TGTGCCAGCAGCGCAATTTCAGGGGGGACCCAGTACTTC. Translating it yields CASSAISGGTQYF. The rearrangement links TRBV7-9 to TRBJ2-5; 7 bases agree with TRBD1. This CDR3 is built from 13 residues. Germline CDR1 is SEHNR and CDR2 is FQNEAQ (reference sequence). V shed 5 bases and J 7 bases; nucleotides not matched to a gene: 7.

A few counts support this clone. The chain carries TRBV7-2 and TRBJ2-5, with TRBD2 identical over 13 bases. CDR1 is SGHTA and CDR2 is FQGNSA in the germline V gene. The CDR3 length is 15 residues. The junction had 4 bases not matched to a gene; V was cut back by 4 bases and J by 5 bases. CDR3 amino acids: CASSSGLAGEETQYF. CDR3 bases: TGTGCCAGCAGCTCAGGACTAGCGGGAGAGGAGACCCAGTACTTC.

The chain recombines TRBV5-6 with TRBJ2-7, with D uncertain. Germline CDR1 and CDR2: SGHDT and YYEEEE. The CDR3 length is 11 residues. Trimming left V 10 bases short and J 3 bases short, with 11 bases between. CDR3 in amino acids: CAPGRYYEQYF. CDR3 DNA sequence: TGTGCCCCTGGCAGGTACTACGAGCAGTACTTC.